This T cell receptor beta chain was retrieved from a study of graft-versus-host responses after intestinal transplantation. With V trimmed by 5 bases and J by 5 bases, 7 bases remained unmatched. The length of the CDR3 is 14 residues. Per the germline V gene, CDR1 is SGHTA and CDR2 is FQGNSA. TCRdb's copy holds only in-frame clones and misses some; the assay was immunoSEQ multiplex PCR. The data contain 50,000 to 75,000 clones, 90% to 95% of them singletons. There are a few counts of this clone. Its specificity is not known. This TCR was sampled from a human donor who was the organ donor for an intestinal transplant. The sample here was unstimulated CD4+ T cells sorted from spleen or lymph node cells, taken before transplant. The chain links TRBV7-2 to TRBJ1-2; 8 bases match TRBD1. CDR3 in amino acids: CASSGGTGGYGYTF. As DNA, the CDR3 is TGTGCCAGCAGCGGAGGGACAGGCGGTTATGGCTACACCTTC.